The table lists the clone carrying this TCR beta chain with many counts. Antigen specificity is unknown. Unique molecular identifiers featured in each of the TCR beta cDNA libraries. Roughly 510,000 cDNA molecules were recovered from an input of about 1 to 10 million T cells. Using its own MiXCR run on the PCR reads, TCRdb lists one record per CDR3 protein. The sample includes hundreds of thousands of distinct CDR3 sequences, over 45% of them seen just once. This sample was taken from a study of post-analysis software for immune sequencing data. In the study overall: There were relapsing-remitting, secondary progressive and progressive-relapsing multiple sclerosis among the disease courses included.

There are 14 residues in the CDR3. Looked up from germline, CDR1 is MNHEY and CDR2 is SVGEGT. V trimming: 5 bases; J trimming: 4 bases; junction bases outside the gene matches: 3. Findings of the study overall: Samples from a shared batch, those prepared together, strongly co-clustered by F measure. Controls had lower frequencies than patients of about 5 TRBV segments, which included TRBV5-6, TRBV5-1 and TRBV20-1. When compared against controls, multiple sclerosis patients showed significantly lower normalized Chao1 diversity.

The rearrangement joins TRBV6-2 or TRBV6-3 to TRBJ2-3; 10 nucleotides line up with TRBD2. The specimen sequenced was blood. The source is a girl aged 2-10 years with multiple sclerosis. In DNA form, the CDR3 reads TGTGCCAGCAGTCCGGGACTAGCGTCAGATACGCAGTATTTT. Residues: CASSPGLASDTQYF.